This record concerns one T cell receptor (beta chain) sequence. Its target is not known. The data originate from a study of human T cells and chemical hapten exposure. Study results and caveats: All donors were alopecia patients, so their immunity may differ from that of healthy people.

From the RACE reads, TCRdb called clonotypes with MiXCR, one entry per CDR3 protein. This sample has 74,000 or so distinct CDR3 sequences; over 9% occur once, and the top ten carry about 1.3%. The time point denotes: patch test 1, 2 weeks after DPC sensitization. The sample's treatment: therapeutic diphenylcyclopropenone sensitization with weekly scalp DPC. The CDR3 runs 14 residues. The J segment lost 8 bases and the V segment lost 0 bases, leaving 6 bases of the junction unmatched. Germline V gene data show CDR1 as DFQATT and CDR2 as SNEGSKA (reference sequence). The V gene is TRBV20-1, the J gene TRBJ2-1, with 8 bases lining up with TRBD2. This TCR was sampled from a woman in her forties or fifties with alopecia areata. Some clones in this sample may be carry-over from other donors' samples. This sample comprised whole blood, obtained in connection with sensitization to the hapten diphenylcyclopropenone (DPC). The CDR3 DNA sequence: TGCAGTGCTAGAGAAGAGGAGACTAGCGATGAGCAGTTCTTC. Amino acids: CSAREEETSDEQFF.